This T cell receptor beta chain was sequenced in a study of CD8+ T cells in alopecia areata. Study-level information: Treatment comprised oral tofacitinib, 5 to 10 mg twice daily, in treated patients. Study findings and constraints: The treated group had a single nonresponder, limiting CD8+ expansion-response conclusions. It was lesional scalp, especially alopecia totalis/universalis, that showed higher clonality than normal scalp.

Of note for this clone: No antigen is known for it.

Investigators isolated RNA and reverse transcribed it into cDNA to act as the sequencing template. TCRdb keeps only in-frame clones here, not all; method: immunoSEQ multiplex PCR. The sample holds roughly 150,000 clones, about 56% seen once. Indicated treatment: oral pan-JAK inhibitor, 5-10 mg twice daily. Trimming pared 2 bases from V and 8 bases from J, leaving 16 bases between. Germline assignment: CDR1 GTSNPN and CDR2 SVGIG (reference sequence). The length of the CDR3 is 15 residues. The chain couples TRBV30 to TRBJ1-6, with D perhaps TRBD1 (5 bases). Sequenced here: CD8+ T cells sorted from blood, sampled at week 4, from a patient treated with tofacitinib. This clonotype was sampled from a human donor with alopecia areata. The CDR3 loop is CAWSPGRREHSPLHF. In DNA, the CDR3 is TGTGCCTGGAGTCCGGGACGCAGGGAACATTCACCCCTCCACTTT.